A single T cell receptor beta chain is shown here with its context. Its antigen is currently unknown. The ends were cut back, 6 bases at V and 0 bases at J, with 16 bases in the middle. The germline V gene encodes CDR1 SGHTS and CDR2 YDEGEE. The CDR3 has 16 residues. Only in-frame clones appear in the TCRdb table, and some are missing; sequencing was by immunoSEQ multiplex PCR. The sample holds over 70,000 clones, about three quarters seen once. The sample originates from a study of T cell responses to AZD1222 COVID-19 vaccine. Overall study results and limits: Nearly half of spike-specific TCRs reportedly go after variant regions that carry no mutations. All repertoire sampling was performed exclusively after the peak T cell response. Clonal diversity was possibly underestimated, and white British individuals and females predominated among donors.

The material was peripheral blood, obtained 28 days after the second dose of the MenACWY control vaccine. This sequence was found in an adult who received the MenACWY meningococcal vaccine as a control. The gene calls are TRBV5-8 and TRBJ2-1; D remains ambiguous. CDR3 residues: CASIHRSRSSYNEQFF. The CDR3 DNA sequence: TGTGCCAGCATCCACCGGAGTCGGAGCTCCTACAATGAGCAGTTCTTC.